This T cell receptor (beta chain) was documented in a study of T cells after yellow fever vaccination. The overall study: Low-cell-number fractions underwent preparation using SMART-Seq v4 Ultra Low Input. Study-wide results and caveats: Weaker, the secondary response peaked sooner, at day 5 versus 15. Abundant clonotypes (contaminants from the bulk population) could be present in FACS-sorted repertoires.

Germline CDR1 reads MNHNS; CDR2 reads SASEGT. Trimming left V 8 bases short and J 4 bases short, with 20 bases between. CDR3 size: 15 residues. They built TCR cDNA with 5'RACE template switching, a step that put in a universal primer site and UMIs. From the 5' RACE reads, TCRdb called clonotypes with MiXCR, one entry per CDR3 protein. The sample yields a few hundred thousand distinct CDR3 sequences, 7.5% to 9.5% seen once. This clonotype was counted ten times or more. The antigen remains unidentified. The input for sequencing was CD4+ T cells sorted from PBMCs, taken 5 days after the yellow fever booster vaccination. The TCR was taken from a man between 18 and 35 years old who received the YFV17D yellow fever vaccine. The gene calls are TRBV6-1 and TRBJ1-1; D is undetermined. The CDR3 DNA sequence: TGTGCCAGCCGCGAACCGGGAGCCCCCTCCACTGAAGCTTTCTTT. Encoded protein: CASREPGAPSTEAFF.